These T cell receptor beta chains were read from a single sample in a study of kidney transplant recipient with SARS-CoV-2 infection. TCRdb recomputed calls from the reads with MiXCR, one row per CDR3 protein. The sample shows fewer than 250,000 distinct CDR3 sequences, 25% to 35% of them seen only once. The material was a blood sample, obtained at baseline and on day 111 from a kidney transplant recipient. The receptors here all came from a male patient between 25 and 40 years old who had COVID-19 and was a kidney transplant recipient. Some T cells may be supplied by the graft donor. CDR3s include the opening cysteine and the closing phenylalanine or tryptophan. Fields, in order: D gene, V gene, CDR3 protein. A D gene is named only where the DNA matches it firmly.

NA TRBV5-5 CASSLPGVAPQHF
NA TRBV28 CASSPPGGRTEAFF
NA TRBV4-2 CASSPGGYNSPLHF
NA TRBV7-9 CASSRHEYHGKTYGYTF
NA TRBV12-3/TRBV12-4 CASSQLDTAGKTYGYTF
NA TRBV3-1 CASSWRIPISGLTGELFF
NA TRBV7-6 CASSEYNESRKTYGYTF
NA TRBV5-3 CARLALVVRKTYGYTF
NA TRBV3-1 CASGVKIHISGLTGELFF
TRBD1 TRBV5-6 CASSSWGQGSTEAFF
NA TRBV5-5 CASSIGGGTYEQYF
NA TRBV6-5 CASSSRTPYGKTYGYTF
NA TRBV20-1 CSARDIERASYNSPLHF
TRBD1 TRBV20-1 CSAITGEVGYGYTF
NA TRBV7-9 CASSPAGGEGGYTF
NA TRBV29-1 CSVEDHRAGANVLTF
NA TRBV16 CASSVDLVVRKTYGYTF
TRBD1 TRBV28 CASNRQGSNSPLHF
TRBD2 TRBV6-5 CASSFLAGGTGEQYF
NA TRBV12-3/TRBV12-4 CASSRKSTAGKTYGYTF
NA TRBV6-9 CASSRLWPYGKTYGYTF
NA TRBV25-1 CASSGQSSYNEQFF
NA TRBV11-2 CASSLDPGVYEQYF
NA TRBV20-1 CSATNLYQETQYF
NA TRBV2 CASTGTESGELFF
NA TRBV18 CASSPERWGTEAFF
TRBD1 TRBV5-1 CASSLGDRIPDTQYF
NA TRBV5-1 CASSLGSVRKTYGYTF
TRBD2 TRBV2 CASRAGTSGRGEQFF
NA TRBV6-4 CASSDSTRGDTGEMFF
NA TRBV7-9 CASSLLKGSTDTQYF
NA TRBV3-1 CASSCNNPISFSETQYF
NA TRBV28 CANSFQASDMDTDTQYF
NA TRBV19 CASSAARTNRKTYGYTF
TRBD1 TRBV5-1 CASSSTGLSNQPQHF
NA TRBV24-1 CATSDNRVSYADEQFF
NA TRBV12-2 CASRPERTPRKTYGYTF
TRBD1 TRBV5-6 CASSLGDRAAQPQHF
NA TRBV6-7 CASRGGGQSTDTQYF
NA TRBV18 CASSPQLAKNIQYF
NA TRBV11-2 CASSSIFQMLGVYGYTF
NA TRBV12-3/TRBV12-4 CASSVPYSFRKTYGYTF
NA TRBV27 CATKEGSNYGYTF
NA TRBV28 CATKDFSNQPQHF
TRBD2 TRBV5-4 CASSGGTSGTYNEQFF
NA TRBV10-3 CAISESPGGATNYGYTF
TRBD2 TRBV20-1 CSALAASRSGLSNEQFF
NA TRBV19 CASSIPQGREDIQYF
NA TRBV4-1 CASSLTDNQPQHF
TRBD1 TRBV6-5 CASSAGTGRQETQYF
NA TRBV5-1 CASRRKSVRKTYDYTF
NA TRBV19 CASSIFTDNEQFF
TRBD2 TRBV6-6 CASRTSGVDTGELFF
TRBD2 TRBV11-2 CASSHAGGRRNEQFF
NA TRBV6-8 CASSVNERSRKTYGYTF
NA TRBV2 CARKDSAQETQYF
NA TRBV3-1 CASSLGSGPSGANVLTF
TRBD2 TRBV30 CAWRGSGRRTGELFF
TRBD2 TRBV19 CASSVSGKGPETQYF